The 2 T cell receptor beta chains in this list originate from one sample, sequenced in a study of cytomegalovirus exposure and HLA in healthy donors (dated by TCRdb to about 2017). The library was prepared using the immunoSEQ multiplex PCR assay. The multiplex PCR relied on a mix of 60 forward primers for TCR Vbeta segments and 13 reverse primers for TCR Jbeta segments. TCRdb obtained this table from immuneACCESS and retained in-frame rearrangements with V and J assigned. These tables miss some clones; where compared with another copy, unresolved V genes account for less than half of the shortfall, and the remainder is unexplained. Recorded for this sample are about 200,000 clones; approximately 80% of them occurred a single time. The ten largest make up 13% to 15% of the sample. The source material was PBMCs. These receptors were collected from a young woman in good health and CMV-seropositive.

The chain combines TRBV10-3 with TRBJ2-1, with 8 bases lining up with TRBD1. The CDR3 runs 13 residues. V lost 10 bases and J lost 12; bases outside the gene matches: 14. Germline CDR1 reads ENHRY; CDR2 reads SYGVKD. Here the CDR3 DNA reads TGTGCCACCTCGGACAGGGCCTCCAGGGGGCAGTTCTTC. It yields the protein CATSDRASRGQFF.

The V call is TRBV6-1, the J call TRBJ1-1, with D possibly matching TRBD1 (6 bases). Germline V CDR1 and CDR2: MNHNS, SASEGT. V was cut by 10 bases and J by 2 bases, with 17 bases left in between. This CDR3 is 14 amino acids long. CDR3 sequence reads: CATRLRDTNTEAFF. The CDR3 nucleotides read TGTGCCACAAGACTCCGGGACACCAACACTGAAGCTTTCTTT.